This T cell receptor (beta chain) is from a study of technical replicates of blood from a few donors. This CDR3 comprises 15 residues. In germline, CDR1 is SGHRS, CDR2 YFSETQ. J gave up 5 bases and V 4 bases, and 8 bases lay outside the gene matches. Using immunoSEQ multiplex PCR, the repertoire was profiled, and TCRdb retains in-frame clones only, with some absent. Here the sample spans roughly 100,000 clones, 85% to 95% being singletons. The chain couples TRBV5-1 to TRBJ2-7; 11 bases match TRBD2. Input material: T cells isolated from PBMCs. The receptor's source is a human donor in good health. Here the CDR3 reads CASSPSLAGVNEQYF. DNA of the CDR3: TGCGCCAGCAGCCCGTCACTAGCGGGAGTAAACGAGCAGTACTTC.